The clone carrying this T cell receptor (beta chain) was detected only a few times. The sample originates from a study of blood T cell repertoires in COVID-19. Study context: Samples representing acute and convalescent COVID-19 were sourced from the United States, Italy and Spain. T cells, B-cell-depleted T cells, or PBMCs provided the cDNA or gDNA that served as material.

The CDR3 consists of 14 residues. After removal of 6 bases from V and 7 bases from J, the junction contained 4 bases not matched to a gene. Germline V gene sequence: CDR1 LNHDA, CDR2 SQIVND (reference sequence). Original methodology: Reference gene primer amplification in the assay estimated nucleated cell counts. TCRdb keeps only in-frame clones here, not all; method: immunoSEQ multiplex PCR. D and trimming were read from the DNA, whereas the V and J calls and clone size are those reported in that table. Of about 14,000 clones in the sample, 84% were seen once. The sequencing sample was made of peripheral blood. The sequence was obtained from a woman aged 45 to 65 with active or convalescent COVID-19. The chain uses TRBV19 and TRBJ2-1; 12 nucleotides align to TRBD2. The DNA for the CDR3 is TGTGCCAGTAGACTAGCGGGGGGTTCGAATGAGCAGTTCTTC. The encoded protein is CASRLAGGSNEQFF.